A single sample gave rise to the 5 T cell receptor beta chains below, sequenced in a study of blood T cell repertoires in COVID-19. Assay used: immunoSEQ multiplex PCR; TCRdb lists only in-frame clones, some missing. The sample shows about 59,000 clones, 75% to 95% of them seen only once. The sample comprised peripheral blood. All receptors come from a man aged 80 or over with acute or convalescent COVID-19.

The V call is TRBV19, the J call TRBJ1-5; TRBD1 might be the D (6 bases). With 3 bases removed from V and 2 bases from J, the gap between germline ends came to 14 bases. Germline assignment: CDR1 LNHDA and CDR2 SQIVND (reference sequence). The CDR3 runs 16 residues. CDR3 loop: CASSMKGVRGNQPQHF. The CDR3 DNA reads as TGTGCCAGTAGTATGAAGGGGGTGCGGGGCAATCAGCCCCAGCATTTT.

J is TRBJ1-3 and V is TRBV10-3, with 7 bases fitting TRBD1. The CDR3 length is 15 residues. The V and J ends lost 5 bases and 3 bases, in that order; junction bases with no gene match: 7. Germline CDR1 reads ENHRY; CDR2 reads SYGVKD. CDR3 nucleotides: TGTGCCATCAGTCCTGAGGGGGCGCATGGAAACACCATATATTTT. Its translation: CAISPEGAHGNTIYF.

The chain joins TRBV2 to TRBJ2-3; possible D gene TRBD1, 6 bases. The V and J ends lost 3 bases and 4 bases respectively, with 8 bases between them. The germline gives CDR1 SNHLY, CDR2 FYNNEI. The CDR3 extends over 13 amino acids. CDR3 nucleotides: TGTGCCAGCAGTGACAGGGGAGCAGATACGCAGTATTTT. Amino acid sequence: CASSDRGADTQYF.

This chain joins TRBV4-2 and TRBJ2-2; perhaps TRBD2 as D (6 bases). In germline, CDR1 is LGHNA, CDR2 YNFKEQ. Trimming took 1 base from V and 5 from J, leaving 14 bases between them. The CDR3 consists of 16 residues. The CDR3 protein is CASSQGGGSITGELFF. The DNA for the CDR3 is TGTGCCAGCAGCCAAGGTGGAGGGTCCATAACCGGGGAGCTGTTTTTT.

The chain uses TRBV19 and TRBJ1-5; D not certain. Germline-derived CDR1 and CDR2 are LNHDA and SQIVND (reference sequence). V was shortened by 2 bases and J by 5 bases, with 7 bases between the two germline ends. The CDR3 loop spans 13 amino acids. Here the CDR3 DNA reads TGTGCCAGTAGTATACAAGAGGATCAGCCCCAGCATTTT. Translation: CASSIQEDQPQHF.